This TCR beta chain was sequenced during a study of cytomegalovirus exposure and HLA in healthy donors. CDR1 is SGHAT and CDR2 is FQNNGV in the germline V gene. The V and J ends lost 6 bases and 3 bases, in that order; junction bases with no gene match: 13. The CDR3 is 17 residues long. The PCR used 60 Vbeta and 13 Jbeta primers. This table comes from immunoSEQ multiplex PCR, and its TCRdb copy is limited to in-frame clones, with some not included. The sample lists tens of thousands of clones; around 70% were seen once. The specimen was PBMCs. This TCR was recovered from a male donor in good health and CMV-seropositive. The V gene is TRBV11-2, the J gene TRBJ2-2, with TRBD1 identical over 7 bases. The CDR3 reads CASSFWVTGSHTGELFF. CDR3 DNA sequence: TGTGCCAGCAGTTTTTGGGTGACAGGGTCCCACACCGGGGAGCTGTTTTTT.